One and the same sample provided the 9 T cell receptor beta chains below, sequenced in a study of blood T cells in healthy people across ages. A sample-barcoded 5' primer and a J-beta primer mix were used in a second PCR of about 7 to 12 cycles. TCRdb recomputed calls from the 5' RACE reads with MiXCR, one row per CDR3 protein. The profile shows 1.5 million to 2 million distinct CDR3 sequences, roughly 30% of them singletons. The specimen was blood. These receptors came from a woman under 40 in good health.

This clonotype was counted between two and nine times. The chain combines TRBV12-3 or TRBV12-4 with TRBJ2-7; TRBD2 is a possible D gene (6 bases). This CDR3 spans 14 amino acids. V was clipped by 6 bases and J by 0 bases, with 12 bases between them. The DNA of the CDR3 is TGTGCCAGCAGCCGACTAGGGATCTCCTACGAGCAGTACTTC. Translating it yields CASSRLGISYEQYF.

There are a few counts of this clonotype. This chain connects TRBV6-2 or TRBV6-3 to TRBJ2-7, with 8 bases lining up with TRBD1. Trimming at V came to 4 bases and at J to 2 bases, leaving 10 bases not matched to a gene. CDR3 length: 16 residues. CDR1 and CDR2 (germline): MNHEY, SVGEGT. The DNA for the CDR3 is TGTGCCAGCAGTTCCCCCCCGACAGGGGCGACCTACGAGCAGTACTTC. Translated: CASSSPPTGATYEQYF.

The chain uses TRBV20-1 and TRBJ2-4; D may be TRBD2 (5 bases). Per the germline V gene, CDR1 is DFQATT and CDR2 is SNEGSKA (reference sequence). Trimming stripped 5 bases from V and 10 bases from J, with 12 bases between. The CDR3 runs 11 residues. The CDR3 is CSASYRGIQYF. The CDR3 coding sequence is TGCAGTGCTTCGTATAGAGGGATTCAGTACTTC.

The CDR3, as DNA: TGCGCCAGCAGGACAGGGGGCAGGGGCGCTGAAGCTTTCTTT. It codes for CASRTGGRGAEAFF. The chain carries TRBV5-1 and TRBJ1-1, with 10 bases matching TRBD1. This CDR3 is 14 amino acids long. V lost 5 bases and J lost 6; bases outside the gene matches: 7. Germline CDR1 reads SGHRS; CDR2 reads YFSETQ. Full variable domain (missing parts from reference TRBV5-1 and TRBJ1-1): KAGVTQTPRYLIKTRGQQVTLSCSPISGHRSVSWYQQTPGQGLQFLFEYFSETQRNKGNFPGRFSGRQFSNSRSEMNVSTLELGDSALYLCASRTGGRGAEAFFGQGTRLTVV.

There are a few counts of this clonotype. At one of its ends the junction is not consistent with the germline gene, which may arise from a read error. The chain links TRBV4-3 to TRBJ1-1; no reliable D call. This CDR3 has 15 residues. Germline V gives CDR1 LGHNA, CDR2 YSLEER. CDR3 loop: CASSQGVGELTEAFF. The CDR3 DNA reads TGCGCCAGCAGCCAGGGTGTCGGGGAACTCACTGAAGCTTTTTTT.

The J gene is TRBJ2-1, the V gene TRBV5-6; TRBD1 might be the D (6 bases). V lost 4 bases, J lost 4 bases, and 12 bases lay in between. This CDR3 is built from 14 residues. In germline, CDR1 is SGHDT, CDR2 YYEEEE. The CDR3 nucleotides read TGTGCCAGCAGCCCGACAGGAAAGTACAATGAGCAGTTCTTC. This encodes CASSPTGKYNEQFF.

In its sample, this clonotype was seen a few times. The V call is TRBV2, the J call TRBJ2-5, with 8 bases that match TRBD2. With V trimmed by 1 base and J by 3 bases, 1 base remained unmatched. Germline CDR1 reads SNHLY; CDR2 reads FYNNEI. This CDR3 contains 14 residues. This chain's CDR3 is CASSEERGKETQYF. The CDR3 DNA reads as TGTGCCAGCAGTGAAGAGCGGGGGAAAGAGACCCAGTACTTC. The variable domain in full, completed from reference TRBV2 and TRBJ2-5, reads EPEVTQTPSHQVTQMGQEVILRCVPISNHLYFYWYRQILGQKVEFLVSFYNNEISEKSEIFDDQFSVERPDGSNFTLKIRSTKLEDSAMYFCASSEERGKETQYFGPGTRLLVL.

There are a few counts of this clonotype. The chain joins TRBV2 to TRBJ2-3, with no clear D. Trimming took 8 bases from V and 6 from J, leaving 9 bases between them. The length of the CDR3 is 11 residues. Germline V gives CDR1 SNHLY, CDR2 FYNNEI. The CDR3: CASHFQDTQYF. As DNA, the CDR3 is TGTGCCAGCCATTTTCAGGATACGCAGTATTTT.

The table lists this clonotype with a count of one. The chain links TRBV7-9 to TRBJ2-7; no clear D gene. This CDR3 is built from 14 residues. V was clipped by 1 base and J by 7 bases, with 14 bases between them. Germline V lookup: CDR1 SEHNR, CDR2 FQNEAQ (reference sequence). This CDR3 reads CASSLDLSVQEQYF. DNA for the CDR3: TGTGCCAGCAGCTTAGACCTCTCCGTGCAAGAGCAGTACTTC.